The rows below give T cell receptor beta chains drawn from one sample of a study of CD8 T cells in ankylosing spondylitis. TCRdb processed the 5' RACE reads anew with MiXCR; each CDR3 protein has one entry. Of around 140,000 distinct CDR3 sequences in the sample, over 15% were seen once. Specimen: blood, either unsorted or a sorted T cell fraction (not recorded which). The receptors were sampled from a male donor with ankylosing spondylitis. CDR3s leave out the opening cysteine and the closing phenylalanine or tryptophan. The D gene is left open where the match is weak. A clone size is listed for some rows: how often the clone was seen (once, few, many), or a class if it is expanded.

length: 11
V: TRBV9
J: TRBJ1-5
D: NA
size: few
CDR3: ASSAEGGWPQH

length: 11
V: TRBV27
J: TRBJ2-1
D: TRBD2
size: few
CDR3: ASRWTSGHEQF

length: 14
V: TRBV12-3/TRBV12-4
J: TRBJ2-1
D: NA
size: NA
CDR3: ASSLVLWGYDNEQF

length: 11
V: TRBV27
J: TRBJ1-1
D: NA
size: NA
CDR3: ASSLAGRLGAF

length: 15
V: TRBV7-9
J: TRBJ1-1
D: TRBD1
size: many
CDR3: ASSPRTGRALNTEAF

length: 11
V: TRBV27
J: TRBJ2-7
D: NA
size: few
CDR3: ASKTGYTYEQY

length: 10
V: TRBV6-1
J: TRBJ2-7
D: TRBD1
size: NA
CDR3: ASSRDSVVQY

length: 12
V: TRBV27
J: TRBJ2-2
D: NA
size: few
CDR3: ASSSAGITGELF

length: 14
V: TRBV12-3/TRBV12-4
J: TRBJ2-2
D: TRBD1
size: NA
CDR3: ASSLRTGLYAGELF

length: 16
V: TRBV12-5
J: TRBJ2-2
D: TRBD2
size: few
CDR3: ASGSLGLAGVGTGELF

length: 15
V: TRBV7-9
J: TRBJ1-3
D: NA
size: few
CDR3: ASSHSPASTSGNTIY

length: 13
V: TRBV9
J: TRBJ2-5
D: NA
size: NA
CDR3: ASSRGGGSGGTQY

length: 10
V: TRBV29-1
J: TRBJ2-1
D: NA
size: many
CDR3: SSTGAYNEQF

length: 14
V: TRBV2
J: TRBJ2-7
D: TRBD2
size: NA
CDR3: ASSDWTSGSPYEQY

length: 13
V: TRBV9
J: TRBJ1-3
D: TRBD1
size: few
CDR3: ASSGDRGAGNTIY

length: 17
V: TRBV13
J: TRBJ2-7
D: NA
size: few
CDR3: ASSLSLLSLARSSYEQY

length: 16
V: TRBV10-3
J: TRBJ2-2
D: TRBD2
size: NA
CDR3: AISESRFGLEFPGELF

length: 13
V: TRBV28
J: TRBJ2-1
D: TRBD2
size: NA
CDR3: ASSPGGGSYNEQF

length: 12
V: TRBV7-9
J: TRBJ2-5
D: NA
size: few
CDR3: ASSWDTKQETQY

length: 12
V: TRBV7-8
J: TRBJ2-1
D: TRBD2
size: few
CDR3: ASSPRGGRYEQF

length: 12
V: TRBV12-3/TRBV12-4
J: TRBJ2-7
D: NA
size: few
CDR3: ASSFGQSSYEQY